The clone carrying this T cell receptor beta chain has only one observation. Its antigen is unknown. The sample belongs to a study of cytomegalovirus exposure and HLA in healthy donors. PCR was performed using 60 Vbeta and 13 Jbeta primers. Profiled with immunoSEQ multiplex PCR; TCRdb holds only in-frame clones, not every one. The sample carries fewer than 55,000 clones, about 70% recorded once. Germline V gives CDR1 SEHNR, CDR2 FQNEAQ (reference sequence). This CDR3 comprises 16 residues. V was pared by 5 bases and J by 8 bases, with 12 bases of the junction left unmatched. The study sampled nominally healthy donors, though unrecorded immune exposures were likely. Study-wide results and limits: When analyzed later, a missense DCLRE1C variant was found to be linked to TCR beta V- and J-gene trimming.

The source of this sequence is a woman aged 45-59 years in good health and CMV-seropositive. Source material: PBMCs. This sequence joins TRBV7-9 and TRBJ2-3; 11 bases map to TRBD2. CDR3 coding DNA: TGTGCCAGCAGCCCCCTTAGCGGGGGGGCGTCGGGTACGCAGTATTTT. Translation gives CASSPLSGGASGTQYF.